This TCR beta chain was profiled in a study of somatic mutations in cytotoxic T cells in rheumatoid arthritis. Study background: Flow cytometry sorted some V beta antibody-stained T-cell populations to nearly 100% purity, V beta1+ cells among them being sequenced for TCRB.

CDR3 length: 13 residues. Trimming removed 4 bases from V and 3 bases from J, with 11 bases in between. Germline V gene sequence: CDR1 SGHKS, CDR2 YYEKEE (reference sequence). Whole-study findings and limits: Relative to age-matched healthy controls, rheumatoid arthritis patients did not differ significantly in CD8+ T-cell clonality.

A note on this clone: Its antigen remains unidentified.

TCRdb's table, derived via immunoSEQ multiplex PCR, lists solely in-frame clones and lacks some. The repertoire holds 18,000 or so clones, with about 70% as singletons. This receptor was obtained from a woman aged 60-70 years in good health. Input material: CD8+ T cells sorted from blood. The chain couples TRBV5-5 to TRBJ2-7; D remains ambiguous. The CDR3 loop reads CASSRTVSYEQYF. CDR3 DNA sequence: TGTGCCAGCAGCAGGACCGTCAGCTACGAGCAGTACTTC.